This T cell receptor beta chain was sequenced during a study of blood T cell repertoires in COVID-19. Study as a whole: Samples of COVID-19 (acute and convalescent) were obtained from the United States, Italy and Spain.

The cohort comprised adults aged 18 to 89 years residing in around 25 US areas. Participant reports of clinical history set cohort assignment. CDR1 MRHNA and CDR2 SNTAGT come from the germline V gene. This CDR3 spans 17 amino acids. V gave up 10 bases and J gave up 2 bases; unmatched junction bases: 10. Authors' methods: Amplified reference gene primers provided the basis for estimating nucleated cell counts. The data were produced by immunoSEQ multiplex PCR, yet TCRdb's version contains in-frame clones alone and is incomplete. V and J calls and clone size are copied from that table; D and trimming were computed from the DNA. The repertoire holds some 500,000 clones, with roughly 90% as singletons. This clone was seen only once.

The chain combines TRBV6-4 with TRBJ2-6; 11 bases line up with TRBD2. The sequenced material came from PBMCs or T cells enriched from blood (not recorded which). This clonotype was obtained from a woman aged 35 to 49 who had recovered from COVID-19. The CDR3 spells CAITGLAVGAGANVLTF. In DNA form, the CDR3 reads TGTGCCATCACGGGACTAGCGGTCGGTGCTGGGGCCAACGTCCTGACTTTC.